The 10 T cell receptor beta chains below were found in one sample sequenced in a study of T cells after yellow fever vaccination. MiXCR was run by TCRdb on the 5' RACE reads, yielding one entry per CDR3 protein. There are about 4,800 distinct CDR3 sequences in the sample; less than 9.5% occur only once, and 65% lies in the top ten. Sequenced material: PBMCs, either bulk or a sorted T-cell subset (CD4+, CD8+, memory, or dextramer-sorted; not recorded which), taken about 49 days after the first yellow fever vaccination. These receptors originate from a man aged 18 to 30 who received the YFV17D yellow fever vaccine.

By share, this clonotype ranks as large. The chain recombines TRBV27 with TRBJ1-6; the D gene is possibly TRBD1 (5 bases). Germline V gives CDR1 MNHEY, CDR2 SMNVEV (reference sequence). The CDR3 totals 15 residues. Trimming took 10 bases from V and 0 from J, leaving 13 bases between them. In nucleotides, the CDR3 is TGTGCCACGGGGGGGAAAGCCTCCTATAATTCACCCCTCCACTTT. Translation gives CATGGKASYNSPLHF.

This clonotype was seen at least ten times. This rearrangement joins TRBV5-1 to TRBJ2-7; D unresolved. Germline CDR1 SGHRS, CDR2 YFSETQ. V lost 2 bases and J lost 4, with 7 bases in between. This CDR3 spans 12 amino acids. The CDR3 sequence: CASSFDGYEQYV. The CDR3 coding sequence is TGCGCCAGCAGCTTTGACGGTTACGAGCAGTACGTC.

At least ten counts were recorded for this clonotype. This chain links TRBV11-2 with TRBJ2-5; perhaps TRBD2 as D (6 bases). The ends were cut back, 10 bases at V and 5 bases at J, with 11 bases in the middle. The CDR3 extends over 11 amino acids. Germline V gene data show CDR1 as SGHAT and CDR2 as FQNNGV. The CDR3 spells CAIRRGETQYF. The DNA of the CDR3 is TGTGCCATCCGGAGGGGCGAGACCCAGTACTTC.

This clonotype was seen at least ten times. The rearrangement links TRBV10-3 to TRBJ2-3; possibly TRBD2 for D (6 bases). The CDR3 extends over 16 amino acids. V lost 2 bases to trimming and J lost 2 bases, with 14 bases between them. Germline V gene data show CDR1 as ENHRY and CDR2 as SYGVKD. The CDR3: CAISEPSSGLTDTQYF. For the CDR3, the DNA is TGTGCCATCAGTGAGCCCAGCAGCGGGCTCACAGATACGCAGTATTTT.

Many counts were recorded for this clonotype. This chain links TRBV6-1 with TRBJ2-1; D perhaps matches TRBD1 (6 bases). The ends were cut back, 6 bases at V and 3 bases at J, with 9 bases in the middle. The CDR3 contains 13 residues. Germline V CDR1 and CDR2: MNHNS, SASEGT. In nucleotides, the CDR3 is TGTGCCAGCAGCAGGGGTGGCTACAATGAGCAGTTCTTC. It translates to CASSRGGYNEQFF.

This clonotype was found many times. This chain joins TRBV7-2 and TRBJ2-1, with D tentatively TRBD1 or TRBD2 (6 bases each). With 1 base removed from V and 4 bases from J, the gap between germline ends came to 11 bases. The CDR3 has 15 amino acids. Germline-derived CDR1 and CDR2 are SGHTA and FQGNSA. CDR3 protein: CASSLGGAWYNEQFF. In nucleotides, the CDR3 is TGTGCCAGCAGCTTAGGGGGGGCCTGGTACAATGAGCAGTTCTTC.

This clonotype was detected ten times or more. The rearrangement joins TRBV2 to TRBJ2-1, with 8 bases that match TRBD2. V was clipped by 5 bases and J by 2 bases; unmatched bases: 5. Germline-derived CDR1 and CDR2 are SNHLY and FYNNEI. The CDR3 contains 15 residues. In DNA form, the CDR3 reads TGTGCCAGCAGTTACGGGGGGGCACCCTACAATGAGCAGTTCTTC. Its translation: CASSYGGAPYNEQFF.

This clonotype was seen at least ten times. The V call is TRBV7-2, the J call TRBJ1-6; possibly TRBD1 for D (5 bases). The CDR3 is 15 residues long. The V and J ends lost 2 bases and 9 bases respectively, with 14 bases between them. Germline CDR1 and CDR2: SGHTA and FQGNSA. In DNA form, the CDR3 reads TGTGCCAGCAGCTTAAGGTTGGGGGGGGTTTCACCCCTCCACTTT. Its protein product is CASSLRLGGVSPLHF. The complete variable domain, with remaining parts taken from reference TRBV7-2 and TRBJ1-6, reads GAGVSQSPSNKVTEKGKDVELRCDPISGHTALYWYRQSLGQGLEFLIYFQGNSAPDKSGLPSDRFSAERTGGSVSTLTIQRTQQEDSAVYLCASSLRLGGVSPLHFGNGTRLTVT.

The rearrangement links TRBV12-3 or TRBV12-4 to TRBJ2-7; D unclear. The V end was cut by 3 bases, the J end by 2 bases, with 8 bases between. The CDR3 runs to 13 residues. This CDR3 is CASSFSMPYEQYF. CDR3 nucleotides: TGTGCCAGCAGTTTTAGTATGCCCTACGAGCAGTACTTC.

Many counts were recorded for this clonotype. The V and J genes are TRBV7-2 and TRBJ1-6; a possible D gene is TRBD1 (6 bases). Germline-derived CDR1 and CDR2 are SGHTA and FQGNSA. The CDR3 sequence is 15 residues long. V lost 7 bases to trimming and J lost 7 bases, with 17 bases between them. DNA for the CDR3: TGTGCCAGCAACGCCTGGGCGAGGGGGAATTCACCCCTCCACTTT. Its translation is CASNAWARGNSPLHF.